This T cell receptor (beta chain) was identified in a study of CXCR3-negative and CXCR3-positive naive CD8 T cells. Study findings and constraints: TRB CDR3 hydrophobicity was greater in CXCR3-positive naive cells than in CXCR3-negative naive cells. Comparison of naive CXCR3-negative and CXCR3-positive cells revealed similar TRBV-TRBJ usage, while memory cells differed.

About this clonotype itself: Its antigen is not identified.

Each TRB cDNA library was prepared by 5' RACE (with UMI labels). TCRdb derives one entry per CDR3 protein from the 5' RACE reads, leaving out DNA. The listing records about 63,000 distinct CDR3 sequences. In germline, CDR1 is SQVTM, CDR2 ANQGSEA. This CDR3 has 12 amino acids. This TCR was recovered from a human donor in good health. Some clones in this sample may be carry-over from other donors' samples. Source material: naive CXCR3+ CD8+ T cells from blood. Described subset: CD45RO-CCR7+CD27+CD95- naive CD8+ T cells expressing CXCR3 (TNR3+). The chain combines TRBV29-1 with TRBJ2-7. The CDR3 sequence is CSVLAQTYEQYF.